This T cell receptor beta chain comes out of a study of T cells in women clearing cervical HPV infection. About the study: Blood came at first lesion visit for cases, post-clearance for controls.

Generated by immunoSEQ multiplex PCR, the TCRdb table keeps only in-frame clones and is missing some. The clone table shows tens of thousands of clones, with the ten largest holding 6.5% to 8%. Study-wide findings and caveats: Cases carried less TRBV6-7 than controls: approximately 0.1% versus 0.16%. CIN3+ cases had significantly higher TCR richness than controls; evenness did not differ.

Worth noting for this clone: Its antigen is not identified. The read falls 3 residues short of the CDR3 end, and the missing part is taken from the germline J gene.

Losses at the gene ends were 6 bases for V and 2 bases for J; bases not matched to a gene: 4. The CDR3 totals 15 residues. J is TRBJ2-7 and V is TRBV12-3 or TRBV12-4; 13 nucleotides match TRBD2. The source is a woman between 18 and 69 years old with a cervical HPV16 infection that either progressed to CIN3+ or cleared (not recorded which). The sample was blood buffy coat. Incomplete CDR3 DNA: TGTGCCAGCAGCTCAGGGACTAGCGGGGCCTACGAG. It yields the protein CASSSGTSGAYE. The entire CDR3 sequence reads CASSSGTSGAYEQYF.